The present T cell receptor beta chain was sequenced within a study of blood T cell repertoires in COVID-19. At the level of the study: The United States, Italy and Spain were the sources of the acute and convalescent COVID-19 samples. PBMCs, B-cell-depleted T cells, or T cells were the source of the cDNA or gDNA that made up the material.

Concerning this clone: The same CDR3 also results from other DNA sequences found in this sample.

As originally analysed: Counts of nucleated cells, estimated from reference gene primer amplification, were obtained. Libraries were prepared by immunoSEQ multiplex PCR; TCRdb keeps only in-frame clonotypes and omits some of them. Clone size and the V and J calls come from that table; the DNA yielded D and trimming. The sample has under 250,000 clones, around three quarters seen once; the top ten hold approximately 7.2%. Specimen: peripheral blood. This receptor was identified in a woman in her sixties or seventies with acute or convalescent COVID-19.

The CDR3 bases are TGTGCCAGCAGCTCGTCAGGGGGGAACTATGGCTACACCTTC. Translated, it gives CASSSSGGNYGYTF. V and J are TRBV7-9 and TRBJ1-2, with 7 bases fitting TRBD1. The V gene end was trimmed by 4 bases and the J gene end by 2 bases; junction bases not matched to a gene: 4. Germline assignment: CDR1 SEHNR and CDR2 FQNEAQ (reference sequence). This CDR3 contains 14 residues.